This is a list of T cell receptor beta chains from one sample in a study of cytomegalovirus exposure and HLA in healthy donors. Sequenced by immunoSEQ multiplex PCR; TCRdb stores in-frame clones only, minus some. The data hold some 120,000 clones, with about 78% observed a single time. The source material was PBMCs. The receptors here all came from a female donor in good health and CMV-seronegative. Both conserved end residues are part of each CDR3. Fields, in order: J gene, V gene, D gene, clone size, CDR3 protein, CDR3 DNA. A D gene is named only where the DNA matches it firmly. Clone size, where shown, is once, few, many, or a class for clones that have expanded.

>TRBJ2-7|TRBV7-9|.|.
CASSSDGQESPEQYF
TGTGCCAGCAGCTCGGATGGGCAAGAGTCACCCGAGCAGTACTTC
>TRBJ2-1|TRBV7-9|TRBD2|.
CASRPGLAAEQFF
TGTGCCAGCCGCCCGGGACTAGCGGCTGAGCAGTTCTTC
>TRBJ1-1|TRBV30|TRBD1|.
CAWSTGTDTEAFF
TGTGCCTGGAGTACCGGGACAGACACTGAAGCTTTCTTT
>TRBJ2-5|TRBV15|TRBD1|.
CATSRRRQGQETQYF
TGTGCCACCAGCAGACGGAGACAGGGGCAAGAGACCCAGTACTTC
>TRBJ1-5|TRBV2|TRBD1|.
CASSLDRVFQPQHF
TGCGCCAGCAGTCTAGACAGGGTCTTTCAGCCCCAGCATTTT
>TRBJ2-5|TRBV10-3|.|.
CAISESVGLQETQYF
TGTGCCATCAGTGAGTCGGTGGGGCTCCAAGAGACCCAGTACTTC
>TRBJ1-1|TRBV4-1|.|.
CASRGQGRYTEAFF
TGCGCCAGCAGAGGGCAGGGCAGGTACACTGAAGCTTTCTTT
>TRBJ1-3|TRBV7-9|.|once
CASSLARQISGNTIYF
TGTGCCAGCAGCTTAGCGAGACAGATCTCTGGAAACACCATATATTTT
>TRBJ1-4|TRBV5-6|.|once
CASSFWRGNEKLFF
TGTGCCAGCAGCTTCTGGCGGGGGAATGAAAAACTGTTTTTT
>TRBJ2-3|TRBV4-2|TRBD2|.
CASSQDPSGSSADTQYF
TGTGCCAGCAGCCAAGATCCCAGCGGGAGTTCGGCAGATACGCAGTATTTT
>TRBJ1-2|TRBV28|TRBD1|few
CASSGPRGQGYGYTF
TGTGCCAGCTCCGGTCCTAGGGGGCAGGGCTATGGCTACACCTTC
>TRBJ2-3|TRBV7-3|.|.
CASSSRDTPDTQYF
TGTGCCAGCAGCTCCCGGGACACCCCAGATACGCAGTATTTT
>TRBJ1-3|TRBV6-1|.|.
CASSPQVSGNTIYF
TGTGCCAGCAGTCCACAGGTCTCTGGAAACACCATATATTTT
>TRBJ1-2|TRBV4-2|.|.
CASSQERGRKYGYTF
TGTGCCAGCAGCCAAGAAAGAGGGCGGAAGTATGGCTACACCTTC
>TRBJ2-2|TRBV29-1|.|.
CSGQENTGELFF
TGCAGCGGACAGGAGAACACCGGGGAGCTGTTTTTT
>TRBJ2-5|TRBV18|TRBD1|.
CASSNWDRAGQETQYF
TGTGCCAGCTCCAATTGGGACAGGGCAGGCCAAGAGACCCAGTACTTC
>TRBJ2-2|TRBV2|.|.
CATQGSPGSNTGELFF
TGTGCCACCCAGGGTTCTCCGGGTTCGAACACCGGGGAGCTGTTTTTT
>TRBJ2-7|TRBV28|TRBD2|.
CASRPPLAGGSYEQYF
TGTGCCAGCCGTCCCCCACTAGCGGGAGGTTCCTACGAGCAGTACTTC
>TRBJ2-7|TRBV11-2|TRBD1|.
CASSRDSAWRYEQYF
TGTGCCAGCAGCCGGGACAGCGCGTGGAGGTACGAGCAGTACTTC
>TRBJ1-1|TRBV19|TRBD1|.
CASSIDYRGTLQF
TGTGCCAGTAGTATAGACTACAGGGGGACACTCCAATTT
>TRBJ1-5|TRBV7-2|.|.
CASSLESGYGNQPQHF
TGTGCCAGCAGCTTAGAGTCGGGTTATGGCAATCAGCCCCAGCATTTT
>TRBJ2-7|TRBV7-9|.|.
CASSPTGTDEQYF
TGTGCCAGCAGCCCCACAGGGACCGACGAGCAGTACTTC
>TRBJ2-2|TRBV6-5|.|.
CASSRGGTGELFF
TGTGCCAGCAGTAGGGGGGGAACCGGGGAGCTGTTTTTT
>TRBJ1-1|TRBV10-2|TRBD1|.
CASSGAGGPSMNTEAFF
TGCGCCAGCAGTGGGGCAGGGGGCCCCTCAATGAACACTGAAGCTTTCTTT
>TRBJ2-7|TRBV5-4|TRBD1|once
CASSTGQGALGEQYF
TGTGCCAGCAGCACCGGACAGGGGGCGCTTGGGGAGCAGTACTTC
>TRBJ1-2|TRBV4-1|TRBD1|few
CASSQQTGVSYGYTF
TGCGCCAGCAGCCAACAGACAGGGGTTAGCTATGGCTACACCTTC
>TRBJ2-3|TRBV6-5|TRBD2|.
CASSYKAGGNPDTQYF
TGTGCCAGCAGTTACAAGGCGGGGGGGAATCCAGATACGCAGTATTTT
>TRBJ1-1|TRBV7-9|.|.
CASSERFTEAFF
TGTGCCAGCAGCGAACGGTTTACTGAAGCTTTCTTT
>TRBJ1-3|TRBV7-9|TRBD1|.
CASSPGTAFYSGNTIYF
TGTGCCAGCAGCCCGGGGACAGCCTTTTACTCTGGAAACACCATATATTTT
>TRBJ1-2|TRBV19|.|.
CASRGTNYGYTF
TGTGCCAGTCGGGGAACCAACTATGGCTACACCTTC
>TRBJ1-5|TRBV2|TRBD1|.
CASRKDRVGDQPQHF
TGTGCCAGCAGGAAGGACAGGGTTGGCGATCAGCCCCAGCATTTT
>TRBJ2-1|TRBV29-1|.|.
CSTGIGDYNEQFF
TGCAGCACCGGGATTGGGGACTACAATGAGCAGTTCTTC
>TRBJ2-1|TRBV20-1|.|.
CSANRYNEQFF
TGCAGTGCCAACAGGTACAATGAGCAGTTCTTC
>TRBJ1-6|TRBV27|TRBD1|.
CASSLSAILAGGSSRSSLHF
TGTGCCAGCAGTTTATCCGCGATTTTGGCAGGGGGGAGTTCCCGTTCATCCCTCCACTTT
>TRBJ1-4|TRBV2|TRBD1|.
CASTGQGLGNEKLFF
TGTGCCAGCACGGGACAGGGGCTGGGTAATGAAAAACTGTTTTTT
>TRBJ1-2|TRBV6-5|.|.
CASSYVGGNYGYTF
TGTGCCAGCAGTTACGTAGGAGGGAACTATGGCTACACCTTC
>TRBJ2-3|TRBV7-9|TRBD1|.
CASSKDRERTDTQYF
TGTGCCAGCAGCAAGGACAGGGAAAGGACAGATACGCAGTATTTT
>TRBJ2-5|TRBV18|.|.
CASSPAGEETQYF
TGTGCCAGCTCACCGGCAGGGGAGGAGACCCAGTACTTC
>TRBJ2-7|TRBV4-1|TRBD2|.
CASSQVAGVSSYEQYF
TGCGCCAGCAGCCAAGTAGCGGGGGTAAGCTCCTACGAGCAGTACTTC
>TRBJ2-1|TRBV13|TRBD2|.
CASSLDSRGGPGEQFF
TGTGCCAGCAGCTTAGATTCGCGGGGGGGCCCGGGTGAGCAGTTCTTC
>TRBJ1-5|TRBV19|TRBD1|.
CASSIQQGVYSNQPQHF
TGTGCCAGTAGTATCCAGCAGGGGGTTTATAGCAATCAGCCCCAGCATTTT
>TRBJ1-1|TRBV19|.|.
CASSILQGNTEAFF
TGTGCCAGTAGTATTTTACAGGGGAACACTGAAGCTTTCTTT
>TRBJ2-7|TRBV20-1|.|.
CSASRQYEQYF
TGCAGTGCTAGTAGACAATACGAGCAGTACTTC
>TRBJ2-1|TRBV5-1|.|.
CASSQGTEGNEQFF
TGCGCCAGCAGCCAAGGGACTGAGGGCAATGAGCAGTTCTTC
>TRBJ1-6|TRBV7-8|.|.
CASSLAVRIYNSPLHF
TGTGCCAGCAGCTTAGCGGTCAGAATCTATAATTCACCCCTCCACTTT
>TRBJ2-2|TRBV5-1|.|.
CASSLATGGGTGELFF
TGCGCCAGCAGCCTGGCGACAGGAGGAGGTACCGGGGAGCTGTTTTTT
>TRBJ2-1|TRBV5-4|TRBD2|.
CASSLLAGDYNEQFF
TGTGCCAGCAGCCTGCTAGCGGGAGATTACAATGAGCAGTTCTTC
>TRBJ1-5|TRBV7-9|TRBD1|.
CASSREQGNQPQHF
TGTGCCAGCAGCCGGGAACAGGGGAATCAGCCCCAGCATTTT
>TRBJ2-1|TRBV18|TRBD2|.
CASSPSGRGHNEQFF
TGTGCCAGCTCACCTAGCGGGAGGGGACACAATGAGCAGTTCTTC
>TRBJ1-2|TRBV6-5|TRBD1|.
CASSYTGQGYGYTF
TGTGCCAGCAGTTACACGGGACAGGGCTATGGCTACACCTTC
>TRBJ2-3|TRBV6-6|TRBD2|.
CASRTSSQQTDTQYF
TGTGCCAGCAGGACTAGCTCCCAACAAACAGATACGCAGTATTTT
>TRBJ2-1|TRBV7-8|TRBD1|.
CASSLEDRGHEQFF
TGTGCCAGCAGCTTAGAAGACAGGGGCCATGAGCAGTTCTTC
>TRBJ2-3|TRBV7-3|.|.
CASSPGRADTQYF
TGTGCCAGCAGCCCCGGTCGGGCAGATACGCAGTATTTT
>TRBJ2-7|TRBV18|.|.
CASSPPKGANEQYF
TGTGCCAGCTCACCACCCAAAGGGGCCAACGAGCAGTACTTC
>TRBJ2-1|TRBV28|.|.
CASSLGSEQFF
TGTGCCAGCAGTTTAGGTAGCGAGCAGTTCTTC